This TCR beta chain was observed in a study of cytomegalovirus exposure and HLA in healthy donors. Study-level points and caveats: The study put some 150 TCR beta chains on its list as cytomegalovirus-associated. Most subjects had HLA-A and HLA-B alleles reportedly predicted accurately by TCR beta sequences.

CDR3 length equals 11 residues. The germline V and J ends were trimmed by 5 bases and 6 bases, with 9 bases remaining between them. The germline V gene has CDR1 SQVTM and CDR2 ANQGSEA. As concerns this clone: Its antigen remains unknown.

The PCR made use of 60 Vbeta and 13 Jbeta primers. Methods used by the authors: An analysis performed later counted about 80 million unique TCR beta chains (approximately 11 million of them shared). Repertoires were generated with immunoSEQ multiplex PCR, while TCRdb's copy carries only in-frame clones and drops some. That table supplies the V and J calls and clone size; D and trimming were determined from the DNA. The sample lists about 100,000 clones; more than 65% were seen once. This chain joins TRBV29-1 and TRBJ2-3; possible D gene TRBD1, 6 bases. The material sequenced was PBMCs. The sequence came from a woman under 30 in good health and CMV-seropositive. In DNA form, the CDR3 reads TGCAGCGTTTGGACAGCGGATACGCAGTATTTT. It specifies CSVWTADTQYF.